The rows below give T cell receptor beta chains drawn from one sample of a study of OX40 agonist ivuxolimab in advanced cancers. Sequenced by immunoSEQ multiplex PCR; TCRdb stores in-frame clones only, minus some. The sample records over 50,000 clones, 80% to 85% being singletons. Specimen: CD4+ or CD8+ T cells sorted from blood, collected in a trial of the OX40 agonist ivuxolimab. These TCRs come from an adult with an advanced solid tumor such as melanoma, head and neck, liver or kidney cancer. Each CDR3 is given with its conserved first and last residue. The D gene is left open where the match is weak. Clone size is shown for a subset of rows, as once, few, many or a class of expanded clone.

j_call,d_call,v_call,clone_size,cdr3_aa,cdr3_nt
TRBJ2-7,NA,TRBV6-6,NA,CASSYSIAGNYEQYF,TGTGCCAGCAGTTACTCGATTGCAGGGAACTACGAGCAGTACTTC
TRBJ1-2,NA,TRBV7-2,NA,CASSLEAGRNYGYTF,TGTGCCAGCAGCTTAGAAGCAGGGAGAAACTATGGCTACACCTTC
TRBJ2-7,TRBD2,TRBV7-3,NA,CASSASGGASEQYF,TGTGCCAGCAGCGCCAGCGGGGGGGCTTCCGAGCAGTACTTC
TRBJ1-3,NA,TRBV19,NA,CASHAGHTSGNTIYF,TGTGCCAGCCATGCGGGACATACCTCTGGAAACACCATATATTTT
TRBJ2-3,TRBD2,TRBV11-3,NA,CASSSGTSGGGTDTQYF,TGTGCCAGCAGCTCGGGGACTAGCGGGGGGGGCACAGATACGCAGTATTTT
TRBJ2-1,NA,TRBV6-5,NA,CASMRAQVANEQFF,TGTGCCAGCATGCGGGCTCAGGTGGCAAATGAGCAGTTCTTC
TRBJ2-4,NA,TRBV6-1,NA,CASSGRGRDIQYF,TGTGCCAGCAGTGGAAGGGGCAGGGACATTCAGTACTTC
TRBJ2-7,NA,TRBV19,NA,CASSIEPGPYEQYF,TGTGCCAGTAGTATCGAACCGGGGCCCTACGAGCAGTACTTC
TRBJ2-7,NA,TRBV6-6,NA,CASSYSERTYEQYF,TGTGCCAGCAGTTACTCGGAGAGAACCTACGAGCAGTACTTC
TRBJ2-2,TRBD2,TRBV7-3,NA,CASSSSAGGNTGELFF,TGTGCCAGCAGCTCCTCAGCGGGGGGGAACACCGGGGAGCTGTTTTTT
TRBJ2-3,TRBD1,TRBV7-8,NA,CASSQQGAHTDTQYF,TGTGCCAGCAGCCAACAGGGGGCACACACAGATACGCAGTATTTT
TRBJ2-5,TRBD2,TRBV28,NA,CASSFSSGVQETQYF,TGTGCCAGCAGTTTCTCTAGCGGGGTCCAAGAGACCCAGTACTTC
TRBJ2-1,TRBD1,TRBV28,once,CASTPPGTGLLGGNEQFF,TGTGCCAGCACCCCGCCCGGGACAGGACTCCTAGGGGGCAATGAGCAGTTCTTC
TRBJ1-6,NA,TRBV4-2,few,CASSQQDSPLHF,TGTGCCAGCAGCCAGCAGGATTCACCCCTCCACTTT
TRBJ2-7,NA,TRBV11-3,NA,CASSFARNAEQYF,TGTGCCAGCAGCTTTGCCCGGAATGCCGAGCAGTACTTC
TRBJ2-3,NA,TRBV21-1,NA,CASSKLLPTTDTQYF,TGTGCCAGCAGCAAATTACTGCCTACCACAGATACGCAGTATTTT
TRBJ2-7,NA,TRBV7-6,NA,CASSYEPDSTYEQYF,TGTGCCAGCAGCTACGAACCGGACAGTACCTACGAGCAGTACTTC
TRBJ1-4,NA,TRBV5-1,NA,CASSMRSKNEKLFF,TGCGCCAGCAGTATGCGCAGCAAGAATGAAAAACTGTTTTTT
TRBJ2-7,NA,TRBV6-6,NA,CASSYSDDISEQYF,TGTGCCAGCAGTTACTCGGATGACATCTCCGAGCAGTACTTC
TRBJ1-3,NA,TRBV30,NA,CAWRNSGNTIYF,TGTGCCTGGAGGAACTCTGGAAACACCATATATTTT
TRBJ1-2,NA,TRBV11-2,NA,CASSSVRERSGYTF,TGTGCCAGCAGCTCGGTTCGGGAGCGTAGTGGCTACACCTTC
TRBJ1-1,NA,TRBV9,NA,CASSVGGLQGEDTEAFF,TGTGCCAGCAGCGTAGGAGGGCTGCAGGGTGAGGACACTGAAGCTTTCTTT
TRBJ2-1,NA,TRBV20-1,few,CSARLDLEQFF,TGCAGTGCTAGACTAGACCTCGAGCAGTTCTTC
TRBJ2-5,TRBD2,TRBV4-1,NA,CASSPMGLAGKETQYF,TGCGCCAGCAGCCCCATGGGACTAGCGGGGAAGGAGACCCAGTACTTC
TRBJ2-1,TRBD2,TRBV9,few,CASREGGGAMDEQFF,TGTGCCAGCAGGGAAGGCGGGGGGGCGATGGACGAGCAGTTCTTC
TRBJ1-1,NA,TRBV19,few,CASSLLVGLNTEAFF,TGTGCCAGTAGTTTGCTCGTCGGCTTGAACACTGAAGCTTTCTTT
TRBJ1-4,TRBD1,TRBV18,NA,CASLPTGSSEKLFF,TGTGCCAGCTTACCGACAGGGTCAAGTGAAAAACTGTTTTTT
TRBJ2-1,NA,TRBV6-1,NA,CASSEGAGSSYNEQFF,TGTGCCAGCAGTGAAGGTGCAGGGAGCTCCTACAATGAGCAGTTCTTC
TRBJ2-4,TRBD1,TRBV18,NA,CASLPGQGAVVTKNIQYF,TGTGCCAGCCTACCGGGACAGGGGGCGGTAGTGACCAAAAACATTCAGTACTTC
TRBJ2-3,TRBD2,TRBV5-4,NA,CASSLLAGRTDTQYF,TGTGCCAGCAGCTTGCTAGCGGGGAGGACAGATACGCAGTATTTT
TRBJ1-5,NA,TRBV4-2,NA,CASSPRGGLGGYQPQHF,TGTGCCAGCAGCCCGAGGGGGGGTTTAGGTGGATATCAGCCCCAGCATTTT
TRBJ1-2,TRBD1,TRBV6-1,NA,CASSAGQQNGYTF,TGTGCCAGCAGTGCGGGACAGCAAAATGGCTACACCTTC
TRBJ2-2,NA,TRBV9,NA,CASTTGTYGELFF,TGTGCCAGCACTACCGGGACTTACGGGGAGCTGTTTTTT
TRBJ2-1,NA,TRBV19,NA,CASSIGPATSRGQFF,TGTGCCAGTAGTATAGGCCCAGCGACTAGTCGGGGGCAGTTCTTC
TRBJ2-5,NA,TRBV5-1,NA,CASSSAYETQYF,TGCGCCAGCAGCTCTGCTTATGAGACCCAGTACTTC
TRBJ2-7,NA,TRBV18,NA,CASSLDYEQYF,TGTGCCAGCTCACTCGACTACGAGCAGTACTTC
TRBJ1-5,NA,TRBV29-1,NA,CSVGWAGNQPQHF,TGCAGCGTTGGGTGGGCGGGCAATCAGCCCCAGCATTTT
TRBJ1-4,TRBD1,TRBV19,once,CASSNRGLANEKLFF,TGTGCCAGTAGTAACAGGGGGCTGGCTAATGAAAAACTGTTTTTT
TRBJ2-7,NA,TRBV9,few,CASSVSTGTRFSYGEQYF,TGTGCCAGCAGCGTATCAACAGGGACCCGTTTCTCCTACGGCGAGCAGTACTTC
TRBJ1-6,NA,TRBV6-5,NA,CASNRIGSGSPLHF,TGTGCCAGCAATAGGATCGGGTCTGGTTCACCCCTCCACTTT
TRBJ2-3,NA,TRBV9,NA,CASSVMAGVSTDTQYF,TGTGCCAGCAGCGTAATGGCGGGCGTCAGCACAGATACGCAGTATTTT
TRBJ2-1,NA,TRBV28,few,CASTDSKSLDEQFF,TGTGCCAGCACCGATTCTAAGTCCCTGGATGAGCAGTTCTTC